This is a list of T cell receptor beta chains from one sample in a study of T-cell memory formation after mild COVID-19. TCRdb passed the 5' RACE reads through MiXCR, listing each CDR3 protein once. The sample records fewer than 350,000 distinct CDR3 sequences, 8.2% being singletons. Material for sequencing was PBMCs or a T cell subset sorted from them (not recorded which). The origin of the receptors is a young man who had mild COVID-19 (a few samples of this study predate the infection). Cell type and time point are not known. CDR3s leave out the opening cysteine and the closing phenylalanine or tryptophan.

V gene	J gene	CDR3 protein
TRBV10-3	TRBJ1-1	AIKGGGSNTEAF
TRBV10-1	TRBJ2-4	ASSETSGGKNIQY
TRBV20-1	TRBJ1-4	SAHDSGDEKLF
TRBV4-3	TRBJ2-1	ASSQWTGGFSNEQF
TRBV18	TRBJ2-3	ASSPRDWHTQY
TRBV5-1	TRBJ1-3	ASSFQAGNTGNTIY
TRBV7-9	TRBJ1-5	ASSNRGDQPQH
TRBV7-3	TRBJ1-5	ASSLTSFGSVHQPQH
TRBV6-5	TRBJ2-2	ASSYSLSQAGSGELF
TRBV9	TRBJ2-2	ASSVGSGQGTTGELF
TRBV3-1	TRBJ2-3	ASSQHGTGLTDTQY
TRBV12-3/TRBV12-4	TRBJ1-1	ASSFYTEAF
TRBV5-1	TRBJ2-1	ASSLVPRGSYNEQF
TRBV20-1	TRBJ2-5	SARELTSGKETQY
TRBV14	TRBJ2-2	ASSHSGELF
TRBV4-3	TRBJ1-6	ASSQGLNSPLH
TRBV6-4	TRBJ2-1	ASSDSGGSNEQF
TRBV18	TRBJ1-2	ASSPHNYGYT
TRBV6-1	TRBJ1-5	ASRRQGLGNQPQH
TRBV3-1	TRBJ1-6	ASSQANSPLH
TRBV9	TRBJ2-1	ASSEARGATYNEQF
TRBV7-9	TRBJ2-7	ASSFGTPYEQY
TRBV4-1	TRBJ2-5	ASSQTTSQETQY
TRBV20-1	TRBJ2-5	SARDRRGQETQY
TRBV6-6	TRBJ1-5	ASGDSHGNQPQH
TRBV18	TRBJ2-2	ASSLDRDTGELF
TRBV7-9	TRBJ1-2	ASGGSGGYT
TRBV15	TRBJ2-7	ATGGSRGDEQY
TRBV27	TRBJ2-3	ASSKRSSGGATDTQY
TRBV5-4	TRBJ2-5	ASSIRPPTSGVETQY
TRBV29-1	TRBJ2-2	SVGRDFPTGELF
TRBV9	TRBJ2-3	ASSPRAGGSTDTQY